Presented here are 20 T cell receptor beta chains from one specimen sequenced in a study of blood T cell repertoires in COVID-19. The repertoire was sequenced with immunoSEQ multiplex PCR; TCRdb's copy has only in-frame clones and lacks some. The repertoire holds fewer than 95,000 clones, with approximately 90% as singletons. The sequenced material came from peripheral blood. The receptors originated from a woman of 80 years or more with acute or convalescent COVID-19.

DNA for the CDR3: TGTGCCAGCAGCCAAGCTATAGTAACCAAAAACATTCAGTACTTC. Amino acids: CASSQAIVTKNIQYF. The genes are TRBV4-2 and TRBJ2-4; unclear D gene. V was clipped by 1 base and J by 2 bases, with 9 bases between them. Germline CDR1 LGHNA, CDR2 YNFKEQ. The length of the CDR3 is 15 residues.

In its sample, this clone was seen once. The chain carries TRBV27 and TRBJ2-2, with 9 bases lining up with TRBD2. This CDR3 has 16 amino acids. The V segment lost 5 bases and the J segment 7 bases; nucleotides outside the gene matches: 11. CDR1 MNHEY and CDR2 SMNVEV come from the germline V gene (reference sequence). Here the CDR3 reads CASSPSGTRGIGELFF. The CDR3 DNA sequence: TGTGCCAGCAGTCCTAGCGGGACCAGGGGTATCGGGGAGCTGTTTTTT.

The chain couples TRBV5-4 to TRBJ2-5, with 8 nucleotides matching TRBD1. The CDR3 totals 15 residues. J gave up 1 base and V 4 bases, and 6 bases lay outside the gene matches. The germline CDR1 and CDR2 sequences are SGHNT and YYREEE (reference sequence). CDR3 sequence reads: CASSHFTGGQETQYF. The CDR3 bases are TGTGCCAGCAGCCACTTTACAGGGGGCCAAGAGACCCAGTACTTC. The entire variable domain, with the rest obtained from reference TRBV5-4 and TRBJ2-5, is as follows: ETGVTQSPTHLIKTRGQQVTLRCSSQSGHNTVSWYQQALGQGPQFIFQYYREEENGRGNFPPRFSGLQFPNYSSELNVNALELDDSALYLCASSHFTGGQETQYFGPGTRLLVL.

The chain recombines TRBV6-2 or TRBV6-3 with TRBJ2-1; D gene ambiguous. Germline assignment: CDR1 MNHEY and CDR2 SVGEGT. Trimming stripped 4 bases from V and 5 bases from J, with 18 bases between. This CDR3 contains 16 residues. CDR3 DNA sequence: TGTGCCAGCAGTTCCCCCTGGGCCCAGGCCGACAATGAGCAGTTCTTC. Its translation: CASSSPWAQADNEQFF.

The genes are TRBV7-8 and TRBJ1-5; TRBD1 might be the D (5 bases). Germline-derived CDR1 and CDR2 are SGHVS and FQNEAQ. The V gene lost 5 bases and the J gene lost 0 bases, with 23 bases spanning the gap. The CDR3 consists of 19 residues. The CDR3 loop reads CASSSRSGRGARSNQPQHF. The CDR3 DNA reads TGTGCCAGCAGCAGCCGTTCGGGGCGCGGGGCGCGTAGCAATCAGCCCCAGCATTTT.

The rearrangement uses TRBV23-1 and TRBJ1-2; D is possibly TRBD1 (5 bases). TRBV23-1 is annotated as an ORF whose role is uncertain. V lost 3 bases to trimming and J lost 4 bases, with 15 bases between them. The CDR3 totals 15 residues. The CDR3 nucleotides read TGCGCCAGCAGTCAGGCAGGGCGGTTTGGCTATGGCTACACCTTC. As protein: CASSQAGRFGYGYTF.

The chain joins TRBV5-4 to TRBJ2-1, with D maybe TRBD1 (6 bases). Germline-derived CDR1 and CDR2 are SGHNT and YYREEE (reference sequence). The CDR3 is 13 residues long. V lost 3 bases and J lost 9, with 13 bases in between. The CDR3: CASSSTGSGEQFF. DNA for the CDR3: TGTGCCAGCAGCTCAACAGGGTCTGGTGAGCAGTTCTTC.

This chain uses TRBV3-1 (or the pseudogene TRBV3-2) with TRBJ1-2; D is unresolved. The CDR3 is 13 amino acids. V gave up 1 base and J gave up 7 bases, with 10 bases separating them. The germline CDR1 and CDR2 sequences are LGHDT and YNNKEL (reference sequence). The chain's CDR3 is CASSQGGGAGYTF. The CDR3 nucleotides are TGTGCCAGCAGCCAAGGAGGCGGCGCTGGCTACACCTTC.

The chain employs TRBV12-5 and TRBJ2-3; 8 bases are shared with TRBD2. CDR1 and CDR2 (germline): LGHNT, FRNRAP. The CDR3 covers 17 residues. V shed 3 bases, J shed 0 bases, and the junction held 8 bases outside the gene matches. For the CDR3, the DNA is TGTGCTAGTGGTTTCCCACGACTAGCGTCTAGCACAGATACGCAGTATTTT. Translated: CASGFPRLASSTDTQYF.

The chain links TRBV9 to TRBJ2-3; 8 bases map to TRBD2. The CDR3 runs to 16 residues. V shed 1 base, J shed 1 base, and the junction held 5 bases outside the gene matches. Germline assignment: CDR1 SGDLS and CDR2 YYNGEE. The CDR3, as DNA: TGTGCCAGCAGCGTATCAAGCGGGGGCCGCACAGATACGCAGTATTTT. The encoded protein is CASSVSSGGRTDTQYF.

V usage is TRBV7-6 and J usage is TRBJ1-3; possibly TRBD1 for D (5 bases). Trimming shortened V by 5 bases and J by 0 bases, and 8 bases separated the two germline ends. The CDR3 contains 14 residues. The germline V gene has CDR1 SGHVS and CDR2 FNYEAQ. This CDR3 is CASSPQDSGNTIYF. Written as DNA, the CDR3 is TGTGCCAGCAGCCCACAGGACTCTGGAAACACCATATATTTT.

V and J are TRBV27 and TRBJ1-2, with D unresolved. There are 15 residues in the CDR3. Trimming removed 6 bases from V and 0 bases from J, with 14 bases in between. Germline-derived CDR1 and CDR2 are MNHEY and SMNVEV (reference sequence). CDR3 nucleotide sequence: TGTGCCAGCAGCCCGCAGTATTATGCTAACTATGGCTACACCTTC. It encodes CASSPQYYANYGYTF.

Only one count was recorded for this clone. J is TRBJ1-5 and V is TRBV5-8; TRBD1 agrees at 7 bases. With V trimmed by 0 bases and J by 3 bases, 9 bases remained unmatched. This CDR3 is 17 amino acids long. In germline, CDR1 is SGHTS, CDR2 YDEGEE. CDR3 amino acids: CASSLGTGTAFNQPQHF. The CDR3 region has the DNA TGTGCCAGCAGCTTGGGAACCGGGACAGCGTTCAATCAGCCCCAGCATTTT.

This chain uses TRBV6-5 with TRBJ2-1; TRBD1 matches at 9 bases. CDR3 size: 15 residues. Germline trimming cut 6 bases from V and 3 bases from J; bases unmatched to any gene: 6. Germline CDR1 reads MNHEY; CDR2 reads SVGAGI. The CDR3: CASRDGQGNYNEQFF. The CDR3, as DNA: TGTGCCAGCAGGGACGGACAGGGGAACTACAATGAGCAGTTCTTC.

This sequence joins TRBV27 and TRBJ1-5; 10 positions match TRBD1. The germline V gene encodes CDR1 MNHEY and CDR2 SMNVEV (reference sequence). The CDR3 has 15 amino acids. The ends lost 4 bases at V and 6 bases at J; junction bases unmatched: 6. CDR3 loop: CASSSRQGAIQPQHF. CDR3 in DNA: TGTGCCAGCAGTTCTCGACAGGGGGCCATTCAGCCCCAGCATTTT.

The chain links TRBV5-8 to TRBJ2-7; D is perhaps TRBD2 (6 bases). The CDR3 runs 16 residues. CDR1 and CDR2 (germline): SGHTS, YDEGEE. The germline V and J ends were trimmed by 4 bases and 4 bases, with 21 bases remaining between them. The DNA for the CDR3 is TGTGCCAGCAGCCGGAGGGCTGGGACCCTAAAATACGAGCAGTACTTC. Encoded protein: CASSRRAGTLKYEQYF.

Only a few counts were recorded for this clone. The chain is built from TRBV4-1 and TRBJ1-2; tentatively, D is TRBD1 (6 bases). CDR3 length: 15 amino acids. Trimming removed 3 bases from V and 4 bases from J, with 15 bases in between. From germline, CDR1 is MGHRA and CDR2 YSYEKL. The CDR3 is CASSQGAEPLYGYTF. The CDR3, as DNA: TGCGCCAGCAGCCAGGGGGCCGAGCCCCTCTATGGCTACACCTTC.

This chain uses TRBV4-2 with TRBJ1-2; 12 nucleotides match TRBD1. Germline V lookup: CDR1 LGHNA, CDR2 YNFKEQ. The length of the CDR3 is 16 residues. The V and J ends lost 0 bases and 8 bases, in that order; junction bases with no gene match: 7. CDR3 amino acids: CASSQERDRGRDGYTF. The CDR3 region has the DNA TGTGCCAGCAGCCAAGAAAGGGACAGGGGGCGAGACGGCTACACCTTC.

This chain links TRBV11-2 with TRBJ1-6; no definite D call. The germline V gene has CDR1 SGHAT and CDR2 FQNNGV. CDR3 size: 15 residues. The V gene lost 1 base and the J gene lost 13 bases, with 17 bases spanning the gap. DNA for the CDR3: TGTGCCAGCAGCTTAGTGACATCCTCGTTCACCCCCCTCCACTTT. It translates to CASSLVTSSFTPLHF.

CDR3 region: CASSSVAGGAYEQYF. DNA for the CDR3: TGTGCCAGCAGCTCAGTAGCGGGGGGGGCCTACGAGCAGTACTTC. The chain recombines TRBV5-4 with TRBJ2-7, with 11 bases matching TRBD2. Germline values: CDR1 SGHNT, CDR2 YYREEE (reference sequence). The CDR3 covers 15 residues. With 3 bases clipped from V and 2 bases from J, the junction kept 4 bases outside the gene matches. The full variable domain, its missing parts supplied by reference TRBV5-4 and TRBJ2-7, is ETGVTQSPTHLIKTRGQQVTLRCSSQSGHNTVSWYQQALGQGPQFIFQYYREEENGRGNFPPRFSGLQFPNYSSELNVNALELDDSALYLCASSSVAGGAYEQYFGPGTRLTVT.